Listed here are 23 T cell receptor beta chains from one sample, sequenced in a study of T cells in Graves' hyperthyroidism and ophthalmopathy. Using RNA transcripts as the source, TCR beta CDR3 regions were amplified. An initial round of RT-PCR targeting the TCR CDR3 relied on the HTBI primer set. TCRdb fed the multiplex PCR reads into MiXCR, producing one record per CDR3 protein. The table has 550,000 to 600,000 distinct CDR3 sequences, 16% seen once. The sample taken for sequencing was blood. Receptors were obtained from a woman between 18 and 30 years old with Graves' hyperthyroidism.

This clonotype was detected ten times or more. V usage is TRBV5-1 and J usage is TRBJ2-7; a possible D gene is TRBD1 (5 bases). CDR3 length: 14 residues. Per the germline V gene, CDR1 is SGHRS and CDR2 is YFSETQ. The V and J ends lost 1 base and 5 bases respectively, with 13 bases between them. The chain's CDR3 is CASSLSPGRNEQYF. The CDR3 coding sequence is TGCGCCAGCAGCTTGTCCCCAGGGCGGAACGAGCAGTACTTC.

The gene calls are TRBV19 and TRBJ2-2; 11 bases agree with TRBD2. Germline lookup yields CDR1 LNHDA and CDR2 SQIVND (reference sequence). V lost 6 bases and J lost 4; bases outside the gene matches: 7. This CDR3 has 16 amino acids. Here the CDR3 reads CASRLAGGPGTGELFF. CDR3 DNA sequence: TGTGCCAGTAGGTTAGCGGGGGGGCCTGGCACCGGGGAGCTGTTTTTT.

V and J are TRBV11-2 and TRBJ1-1, with 8 bases matching TRBD1. Losses at the gene ends were 3 bases for V and 1 base for J; bases not matched to a gene: 10. The CDR3 consists of 17 residues. Germline V CDR1 and CDR2: SGHAT, FQNNGV. This chain's CDR3 is CASSFSQRDRKNTEAFF. The DNA for the CDR3 is TGTGCCAGCAGCTTTTCGCAAAGGGACAGGAAGAACACTGAAGCTTTCTTT.

This clonotype has more than one count but fewer than ten. This chain uses TRBV3-1 with TRBJ2-3; D unresolved. Trimming took off 0 bases at V and 0 bases at J, with 10 bases between the two ends. CDR1 and CDR2 from the germline V gene are LGHDT and YNNKEL (reference sequence). The length of the CDR3 is 16 residues. Here the CDR3 reads CASSQDVQFSTDTQYF. The CDR3, as DNA: TGTGCCAGCAGCCAAGATGTGCAGTTTAGCACAGATACGCAGTATTTT.

The chain uses TRBV19 and TRBJ1-6; tentatively, D is TRBD1 (5 bases). The germline V gene encodes CDR1 LNHDA and CDR2 SQIVND (reference sequence). The CDR3 contains 18 residues. V was clipped by 5 bases and J by 10 bases, with 27 bases between them. DNA for the CDR3: TGTGCCAGTAGTCGATCCGCCAACCGGGACGCGGCCGGATCACCCCTCCACTTT. Its translation: CASSRSANRDAAGSPLHF.

The rearrangement links TRBV18 to TRBJ1-4; D may be TRBD1 (6 bases). V was pared by 5 bases and J by 0 bases, with 13 bases between. The CDR3 spans 16 residues. CDR1 is KGHSH, CDR2 LQKENI, per germline. CDR3 DNA: TGTGCCAGCTCAACGGGACACCTTGCAACTAATGAAAAACTGTTTTTT. This gives the protein CASSTGHLATNEKLFF.

This clonotype was seen a few times. The chain is built from TRBV27 and TRBJ1-5; 8 nucleotides align to TRBD1. CDR1 and CDR2 (germline): MNHEY, SMNVEV (reference sequence). There are 15 residues in the CDR3. The ends lost 8 bases at V and 1 base at J; junction bases unmatched: 7. In DNA form, the CDR3 reads TGTGCCAGCGCCCTCCAGGGGGCGAGCAATCAGCCCCAGCATTTT. It specifies CASALQGASNQPQHF.

The sample holds many counts of this clonotype. The CDR3 is CSAKTGPNYEQYF. CDR3 DNA sequence: TGCAGTGCTAAGACAGGCCCCAACTACGAGCAGTACTTC. The chain carries TRBV20-1 and TRBJ2-7, with D possibly matching TRBD1 (6 bases). CDR3 size: 13 residues. Trimming stripped 4 bases from V and 3 bases from J, with 13 bases between. Germline-derived CDR1 and CDR2 are DFQATT and SNEGSKA (reference sequence).

This clonotype was found many times. The chain links TRBV28 to TRBJ2-3, with D possibly being TRBD2 (5 bases). The V end lost 4 bases, the J end lost 4 bases, and 12 bases lay between the germline ends. This CDR3 is built from 14 residues. Germline-derived CDR1 and CDR2 are MDHEN and SYDVKM. The CDR3, as DNA: TGTGCCAGCAGTTCGGGTCGGGAAGCAGATACGCAGTATTTT. Encoded protein: CASSSGREADTQYF. The whole variable domain, remainder taken from reference TRBV28 and TRBJ2-3, is DVKVTQSSRYLVKRTGEKVFLECVQDMDHENMFWYRQDPGLGLRLIYFSYDVKMKEKGDIPEGYSVSREKKERFSLILESASTNQTSMYLCASSSGREADTQYFGPGTRLTVL.

In its sample, this clonotype was seen a few times. The chain has TRBV9 and TRBJ1-1, with D unclear. The CDR3 contains 13 residues. V shed 2 bases and J shed 3 bases, with 8 bases lying between them. CDR1 and CDR2 from the germline V gene are SGDLS and YYNGEE. CDR3 nucleotide sequence: TGTGCCAGCAGCGTGGATTCCGACACTGAAGCTTTCTTT. Residues: CASSVDSDTEAFF.

The rearrangement links TRBV6-1 to TRBJ2-3; D ambiguous. Trimming removed 6 bases at V and 1 base at J, with 11 bases between. Germline V gives CDR1 MNHNS, CDR2 SASEGT. The CDR3 has 14 amino acids. The DNA for the CDR3 is TGTGCCAGCAGGCTAACAGAGGGCACAGATACGCAGTATTTT. It is translated as CASRLTEGTDTQYF.

This clonotype turned up a few times. The chain carries TRBV6-1 and TRBJ2-3; D perhaps matches TRBD2 (5 bases). This CDR3 is 16 amino acids long. Germline CDR1 reads MNHNS; CDR2 reads SASEGT. V was clipped by 7 bases and J by 4 bases, with 21 bases between them. Written as DNA, the CDR3 is TGTGCCAGCACAACCCTCGCACTAGAGGGTTCAGATACGCAGTATTTT. Translating gives CASTTLALEGSDTQYF.

This clonotype has a handful of counts. CDR3 region: CSARDFIAGGPSITQYF. Here the CDR3 DNA reads TGCAGTGCTAGAGATTTTATAGCGGGGGGCCCCTCTATAACGCAGTATTTT. The chain links TRBV20-1 to TRBJ2-3; 10 nucleotides agree with TRBD2. Germline assignment: CDR1 DFQATT and CDR2 SNEGSKA (reference sequence). The CDR3 runs to 17 residues. Trimming at V came to 0 bases and at J to 9 bases, leaving 15 bases not matched to a gene.

Ten or more counts support this clonotype. This chain connects TRBV7-9 to TRBJ2-3; 9 bases line up with TRBD2. This CDR3 contains 15 residues. The germline gives CDR1 SEHNR, CDR2 FQNEAQ (reference sequence). After removal of 2 bases from V and 4 bases from J, the junction contained 4 bases not matched to a gene. In DNA form, the CDR3 reads TGTGCCAGCAGCTTACGCGGGGGGGCCGCAGATACGCAGTATTTT. Its protein product is CASSLRGGAADTQYF.

Many counts were recorded for this clonotype. The rearrangement uses TRBV5-5 and TRBJ2-5; D is uncertain. The CDR3 is made up of 12 amino acids. Germline assignment: CDR1 SGHKS and CDR2 YYEKEE (reference sequence). Trimming took 0 bases from V and 5 from J, leaving 5 bases between them. This CDR3 is CASSLVVETQYF. DNA for the CDR3: TGTGCCAGCAGCTTGGTGGTGGAGACCCAGTACTTC.

There are many counts of this clonotype. The rearrangement uses TRBV7-9 and TRBJ2-3; D is unresolved. This CDR3 has 16 amino acids. V was trimmed by 2 bases and J by 0 bases, leaving 12 bases between them. The V gene's germline CDR1 is SEHNR and CDR2 FQNEAQ (reference sequence). The CDR3 spells CASSLRPVPSTDTQYF. The DNA for the CDR3 is TGTGCCAGCAGCTTAAGGCCTGTCCCTAGCACAGATACGCAGTATTTT.

This clonotype was counted at least ten times. The chain recombines TRBV6-1 with TRBJ2-7; D is uncertain. V was cut by 11 bases and J by 4 bases, with 15 bases left in between. In germline, CDR1 is MNHNS, CDR2 SASEGT. The CDR3 runs 12 residues. The CDR3, as DNA: TGTGCCTACAGCGAAAGACGTTACGAGCAGTACTTC. As protein: CAYSERRYEQYF.

This clonotype appeared many times. The gene calls are TRBV28 and TRBJ1-1, with TRBD1 matching over 10 bases. CDR3 length equals 20 residues. Germline V gives CDR1 MDHEN, CDR2 SYDVKM. After removal of 0 bases from V and 0 bases from J, the junction contained 13 bases not matched to a gene. The CDR3 sequence is CASSLWTGGQGSSLNTEAFF. The CDR3 DNA reads TGTGCCAGCAGTTTATGGACTGGGGGACAGGGGTCCTCTTTGAACACTGAAGCTTTCTTT.

This clonotype was counted between two and nine times. The rearrangement links TRBV7-2 to TRBJ2-7, with TRBD2 matching 15 bases. Germline trimming cut 5 bases from V and 1 base from J; bases unmatched to any gene: 9. The CDR3 is 18 residues long. Germline lookup yields CDR1 SGHTA and CDR2 FQGNSA. The CDR3 is CASSLRTSGRALSYEQYF. The CDR3 DNA reads TGTGCCAGCAGCCTTCGGACTAGCGGGAGGGCCCTGTCCTACGAGCAGTACTTC.

This clonotype was observed a handful of times. The rearrangement links TRBV5-1 to TRBJ2-5, with 9 bases that match TRBD2. CDR1 and CDR2 (germline): SGHRS, YFSETQ. V lost 6 bases, J lost 5 bases, and 14 bases stayed unmatched. This CDR3 contains 16 residues. This CDR3 is CASNKGSGRSSETQYF. Written as DNA, the CDR3 is TGCGCCAGCAACAAAGGGAGCGGGAGGAGCTCGGAGACCCAGTACTTC.

This clonotype was found a few times. The chain employs TRBV29-1 and TRBJ1-1; no reliable D call. V was trimmed by 0 bases and J by 7 bases, leaving 9 bases between them. The CDR3 contains 12 residues. The germline gives CDR1 SQVTM, CDR2 ANQGSEA. The CDR3 protein is CSVEDQGIEAFF. CDR3 sequence (DNA): TGCAGCGTTGAAGATCAAGGGATTGAAGCTTTCTTT.

This clonotype showed up many times. This chain connects TRBV5-1 to TRBJ2-1, with 11 bases matching TRBD2. After removal of 5 bases from V and 2 bases from J, the junction contained 6 bases not matched to a gene. Germline loops: CDR1 SGHRS, CDR2 YFSETQ. CDR3 length equals 16 residues. The CDR3 DNA reads TGCGCCAGCAGACGTAGCGGGAGGGAAACCTACAATGAGCAGTTCTTC. Translating it yields CASRRSGRETYNEQFF. The variable domain in full, completed from reference TRBV5-1 and TRBJ2-1, reads KAGVTQTPRYLIKTRGQQVTLSCSPISGHRSVSWYQQTPGQGLQFLFEYFSETQRNKGNFPGRFSGRQFSNSRSEMNVSTLELGDSALYLCASRRSGRETYNEQFFGPGTRLTVL.

Concerning this clonotype itself: It may be a read error: a sequence one base away is much more abundant. J is TRBJ2-3 and V is TRBV27; 12 nucleotides line up with TRBD2. The CDR3 is 15 residues long. The germline gives CDR1 MNHEY, CDR2 SMNVEV (reference sequence). The V segment lost 6 bases and the J segment 2 bases; nucleotides outside the gene matches: 3. CDR3 bases: TGTGCCAGCAGCGGACTAGCGGGGAACACAGATACGCAGTATTTT. It specifies CASSGLAGNTDTQYF.